The 17 T cell receptor beta chains below come from one sample, sequenced in a study of vaccination effects on CD4 cells after COVID-19. With the ViraFEST assay, the study expanded antigen-specific CD4+ T cells using viral peptide pools, then sequenced them. Isolation of CD4+ T cells took place after 10 days of culture. TCRdb's table, derived via immunoSEQ multiplex PCR, lists solely in-frame clones and lacks some. The sample shows 50,000 to 65,000 clones, roughly 76% of them seen only once. Which antigens these TCRs recognize remains unknown. Sequenced here: CD4+ T cells from PBMCs cultured with HCoV-229E spike peptides, sampled before COVID-19 vaccination. These receptors came from a human donor who received a COVID-19 vaccine.

The chain has TRBV12-5 and TRBJ1-2; D is possibly TRBD1 (6 bases). The CDR3 has 14 residues. Deletions cut 6 bases from V and 7 bases from J, with 18 bases between. Germline CDR1 and CDR2: LGHNT and FRNRAP. CDR3 protein: CASGNSQGVRGYTF. CDR3 nucleotides: TGTGCTAGTGGGAATTCACAGGGAGTACGTGGCTACACCTTC.

In this sample, this clone turned up a few times. The rearrangement uses TRBV7-2 and TRBJ1-5, with 9 bases identical to TRBD1. With 5 bases clipped from V and 4 bases from J, the junction kept 9 bases outside the gene matches. The CDR3 consists of 16 residues. Germline V gene data show CDR1 as SGHTA and CDR2 as FQGNSA. The CDR3 DNA follows: TGTGCCAGCAGCCGCCGGGACAGGGCCAGAAATCAGCCCCAGCATTTT. Amino acid sequence: CASSRRDRARNQPQHF. The entire variable domain, with the rest obtained from reference TRBV7-2 and TRBJ1-5, is as follows: GAGVSQSPSNKVTEKGKDVELRCDPISGHTALYWYRQSLGQGLEFLIYFQGNSAPDKSGLPSDRFSAERTGGSVSTLTIQRTQQEDSAVYLCASSRRDRARNQPQHFGDGTRLSIL.

The CDR3 bases are TGCGCCAGCAGCCGAATCTCCAACCCGAGCGGCTACACCTTC. This codes for CASSRISNPSGYTF. The J gene is TRBJ1-2, the V gene TRBV4-1; D is unresolved. This CDR3 spans 14 amino acids. Trimming shortened V by 4 bases and J by 8 bases, and 17 bases separated the two germline ends. Germline lookup yields CDR1 MGHRA and CDR2 YSYEKL.

The chain has TRBV11-2 and TRBJ2-1, with D maybe TRBD2 (5 bases). This CDR3 is 16 amino acids long. Trimming left V 1 base short and J 0 bases short, with 10 bases between. CDR1 and CDR2 from the germline V gene are SGHAT and FQNNGV. The CDR3 spells CASSLGTLSSYNEQFF. For the CDR3, the DNA is TGTGCCAGCAGCTTAGGGACTTTGAGCTCCTACAATGAGCAGTTCTTC.

The rearrangement links TRBV5-1 to TRBJ1-2; 8 nucleotides align to TRBD1. Germline V lookup: CDR1 SGHRS, CDR2 YFSETQ. The junction had 8 bases not matched to a gene; V was cut back by 0 bases and J by 7 bases. The CDR3 extends over 15 amino acids. Here the CDR3 reads CASSLESGGSGGYTF. The CDR3 DNA reads TGCGCCAGCAGCTTGGAATCAGGGGGCTCAGGTGGCTACACCTTC.

V usage is TRBV3-1 (or the pseudogene TRBV3-2) and J usage is TRBJ2-7, with 7 bases matching TRBD2. The V and J ends lost 1 base and 4 bases, in that order; junction bases with no gene match: 7. The CDR3 covers 15 residues. The germline gives CDR1 LGHDT, CDR2 YNNKEL (reference sequence). The CDR3 nucleotides read TGTGCCAGCAGCCAAGGCGGGACGGGACTATACGAGCAGTACGTC. Translated, it gives CASSQGGTGLYEQYV.

This chain links TRBV15 with TRBJ1-5; D gene unclear. Germline assignment: CDR1 LNHNV and CDR2 YYDKDF (reference sequence). Trimming cost V 0 bases and J 6 bases, with 9 bases left between them. The CDR3 is 14 residues long. The DNA of the CDR3 is TGTGCCACCAGCAGAGATCGGGGAACTCAGCCCCAGCATTTT. Translated: CATSRDRGTQPQHF.

This chain joins TRBV5-1 and TRBJ1-6; no definite D call. Germline assignment: CDR1 SGHRS and CDR2 YFSETQ. CDR3 length: 14 amino acids. Trimming left V 0 bases short and J 7 bases short, with 8 bases between. The CDR3 is CASSLVVGNSPLHF. The CDR3 DNA sequence: TGCGCCAGCAGCTTGGTGGTGGGAAATTCACCCCTCCACTTT.

This chain joins TRBV5-5 and TRBJ2-1; 9 bases are shared with TRBD1. Unmatched junction bases numbered 5, after V lost 0 bases and J lost 7 bases. Per germline, CDR1 SGHKS and CDR2 YYEKEE (reference sequence). This CDR3 region has 15 residues. CDR3 sequence reads: CASSLGRDRGNEQFF. CDR3 sequence (DNA): TGTGCCAGCAGCTTGGGCCGTGACAGGGGGAATGAGCAGTTCTTC.

The chain is built from TRBV2 and TRBJ2-5, with 12 bases matching TRBD2. The length of the CDR3 is 18 residues. Trimming removed 1 base from V and 5 bases from J; junction bases left unmatched: 11. In germline, CDR1 is SNHLY, CDR2 FYNNEI. Here the CDR3 reads CASSEGRTSGALGETQYF. CDR3 sequence (DNA): TGTGCCAGCAGTGAAGGACGGACTAGCGGGGCCTTGGGGGAGACCCAGTACTTC.

The rearrangement uses TRBV25-1 and TRBJ2-2, with D perhaps matching TRBD2 (6 bases). CDR1 and CDR2 (germline): MGHDK, SYGVNS. There are 12 residues in the CDR3. The ends were cut back, 5 bases at V and 10 bases at J, with 11 bases in the middle. In DNA, the CDR3 is TGTGCCAGCAGTCATGGGACTGAGGAGCTGTTTTTT. This encodes CASSHGTEELFF.

The CDR3 reads CASSFSRQETQYF. The CDR3 DNA reads TGTGCCAGCAGTTTCTCCCGTCAAGAGACCCAGTACTTC. V is TRBV12-3 or TRBV12-4 and J is TRBJ2-5, with D uncertain. Trimming pared 3 bases from V and 2 bases from J, leaving 7 bases between. The CDR3 runs to 13 residues.

The chain carries TRBV6-1 and TRBJ1-2; D perhaps matches TRBD1 (6 bases). Germline V CDR1 and CDR2: MNHNS, SASEGT. The CDR3 sequence is 15 residues long. V was pared by 6 bases and J by 4 bases, with 18 bases between. The CDR3 DNA reads as TGTGCCAGCAGCGATACGAGGAGGGGGATCTATGGCTACACCTTC. Translating it yields CASSDTRRGIYGYTF.

The chain uses TRBV4-1 and TRBJ1-5; TRBD1 is a possible D gene (6 bases). Germline CDR1 and CDR2: MGHRA and YSYEKL. The CDR3 is made up of 16 amino acids. Trimming left V 1 base short and J 3 bases short, with 13 bases between. CDR3 bases: TGCGCCAGCAGCCAAGGGCACGGGGGCCTCAATCAGCCCCAGCATTTT. Encoded protein: CASSQGHGGLNQPQHF.

This rearrangement joins TRBV5-4 to TRBJ1-1; 8 bases map to TRBD1. Germline V gene lookup returns CDR1 SGHNT and CDR2 YYREEE (reference sequence). The CDR3 sequence is 15 residues long. After removal of 0 bases from V and 13 bases from J, the junction contained 14 bases not matched to a gene. CDR3 sequence reads: CASSLDLTGQVHDFF. The CDR3 region has the DNA TGTGCCAGCAGCTTGGATCTGACGGGACAGGTTCATGATTTCTTT.

This clone came up once. This rearrangement joins TRBV28 to TRBJ1-5; 8 bases match TRBD1. The germline CDR1 and CDR2 sequences are MDHEN and SYDVKM. CDR3 size: 15 residues. V lost 6 bases, J lost 7 bases, and 11 bases stayed unmatched. CDR3: CASRFSDREGQPQHF. The CDR3 DNA reads as TGTGCCAGCAGATTTTCGGACAGGGAAGGACAGCCCCAGCATTTT.

This chain uses TRBV2 with TRBJ2-2; a weak D match, TRBD2 (5 bases). The CDR3 has 12 amino acids. Germline CDR1 and CDR2: SNHLY and FYNNEI. The V and J ends lost 6 bases and 7 bases respectively, with 9 bases between them. The CDR3 loop reads CASRVGVGELFF. The CDR3 DNA is TGTGCCAGCAGGGTCGGGGTCGGGGAGCTGTTTTTT.